The T cell receptor beta chain under discussion was sequenced for a study of blood T cells in healthy people across ages. Study results and caveats: Unsorted PBMCs prevented conclusive naive versus antigen-experienced comparison.

Combining a sample-barcoded 5' primer with a J-beta primer mix, a second PCR ran for 7 to 11 cycles. Each of the cDNA molecules was tagged by a template-switch adaptor with 12 random nucleotides. TCRdb reprocessed the 5' RACE reads with MiXCR, giving one entry per CDR3 protein. The table lists over a million distinct CDR3 sequences, 35% to 50% of them singletons. The V gene end was trimmed by 4 bases and the J gene end by 2 bases; junction bases not matched to a gene: 4. CDR3 size: 14 residues. Germline V gene lookup returns CDR1 SGHRS and CDR2 YFSETQ. This clonotype occurred many times. Its specificity is not known. Caucasian, healthy and from Russia, the donors were aged between about 6 and 90. Drawn from each donor were roughly 10 milliliters of peripheral blood.

This clonotype was sampled from a woman in her sixties or seventies in good health. Source material: blood. This rearrangement joins TRBV5-1 to TRBJ1-2; 8 bases are a match to TRBD1. CDR3 sequence reads: CASSLRQGNYGYTF. Written as DNA, the CDR3 is TGCGCCAGCAGCCTGAGACAGGGGAACTATGGCTACACCTTC.